This TCR beta chain was documented in a study of a mutant IDH1 vaccine in newly diagnosed glioma. Study-level background: Investigators started vaccination 4-6 weeks after radiotherapy alone, or with temozolomide cycles. Therapy received beforehand was radiotherapy, temozolomide, or both, with most patients given both.

V lost 0 bases and J lost 10; bases outside the gene matches: 7. In germline, CDR1 is KGHSH, CDR2 LQKENI. The CDR3 length is 14 residues. Worth noting for this clone: Its specificity is not known.

Study-level results: Changes in top peripheral clonotypes did not appear linked to pseudoprogression.

Produced via immunoSEQ multiplex PCR; TCRdb's table is partial and in-frame only. Here the sample spans roughly 54,000 clones, about 86% being singletons. Time point reported: week 5, during vaccination. The investigators gave 300 ug of mutant IDH1 20-mer peptide in each vaccine dose, together with topical imiquimod. Donors had new IDH1-mutant astrocytomas of WHO grade 3 or 4 (ATRX-lost). The sample in question was PBMCs, obtained from a glioma patient whose treatment included an IDH1 peptide vaccine. The chain recombines TRBV18 with TRBJ1-2, with TRBD1 matching over 8 bases. The sequence was collected from a man aged 25 to 45 with glioma. This CDR3 is CASSPPGQAKSYTF. The DNA for the CDR3 is TGTGCCAGCTCACCACCGGGACAGGCGAAGTCCTACACCTTC.